Shown below are 7 T cell receptor beta chains from a single sample sequenced in a study of Tregs in tolerant kidney transplant recipients. The protocol was immunoSEQ multiplex PCR, while the TCRdb copy is restricted to in-frame clones and leaves out a portion. The sample has 45,000 to 55,000 clones. Sequenced here: CD4+ T cells from blood, sampled before the transplant. These receptor sequences come from a human donor who received a combined kidney and bone marrow transplant.

Of note for this clone: The read is 3 residues too short to cover the CDR3 end, so that end is filled in from the germline J gene. The chain has TRBV16 and TRBJ1-1; tentative D call: TRBD1 (5 bases). There are 16 residues in the CDR3. Germline CDR1 reads KGHSY; CDR2 reads FQNENV. The V end lost 2 bases, the J end lost 1 base, and 14 bases lay between the germline ends. The CDR3 protein is CASSQTGDLKNTEAFF. CDR3 DNA (partial): TGTGCCAGCAGCCAAACGGGGGACCTTAAGAACACTGAA.

Concerning this clone itself: The CDR3 goes on 3 residues after the read ends, and that part is filled in from the germline J gene. Other DNA sequences of this sample code for an identical CDR3. The J gene is TRBJ2-7, the V gene TRBV7-3, with TRBD2 matching over 7 bases. Per the germline V gene, CDR1 is SGHTA and CDR2 is FQGTGA. The V and J ends lost 1 base and 0 bases, in that order; junction bases with no gene match: 3. The CDR3 runs to 15 residues. The part of the CDR3 DNA that was read is TGTGCCAGCAGCTTAAATGGCGGGGGCTCCTACGAG. Translating gives CASSLNGGGSYE. The entire CDR3 is CASSLNGGGSYEQYF.

To note about this clone: The sequenced fragment ends 3 residues before the CDR3 boundary, so the rest is inferred from the germline J gene. The chain links TRBV5-6 to TRBJ2-7, with D possibly TRBD1 on 5 matching bases. Trimming took off 0 bases at V and 2 bases at J, with 9 bases between the two ends. The CDR3 is 14 amino acids. Per germline, CDR1 SGHDT and CDR2 YYEEEE. The sequenced part of the CDR3 DNA is TGTGCCAGCAGCTTGGTAGGGGAAGCCTACGAG. Translated: CASSLVGEAYE. The entire CDR3 protein reads CASSLVGEAYEQYF. The entire variable domain, with the rest obtained from reference TRBV5-6 and TRBJ2-7, is as follows: DAGVTQSPTHLIKTRGQQVTLRCSPKSGHDTVSWYQQALGQGPQFIFQYYEEEERQRGNFPDRFSGHQFPNYSSELNVNALLLGDSALYLCASSLVGEAYEQYFGPGTRLTVT.

About this clone: The CDR3 end falls 3 residues outside the read, so it is completed with the germline J gene. The chain is built from TRBV6-1 and TRBJ1-6, with TRBD1 matching 8 bases. The trim removed 2 bases at V and 9 bases at J, leaving 9 bases unmatched. The CDR3 totals 16 residues. In germline, CDR1 is MNHNS, CDR2 SASEGT. The covered CDR3 bases are TGTGCCAGCAGTGAAAGGGGGGGACAGGACGGTTCACCC. Its translation: CASSERGGQDGSP. The whole CDR3 sequence reads CASSERGGQDGSPLHF.

The CDR3 sequence: CASSQEGTGVYEQYF. The CDR3 bases that were read are TGTGCCAGCTCACAGGAAGGGACAGGGGTATACGAG. V usage is TRBV18 and J usage is TRBJ2-7, with 10 bases identical to TRBD1. Coverage ceases 3 residues before the CDR3 finishes, and the germline J gene fills in the end. Trimming at V came to 4 bases and at J to 4 bases, leaving 7 bases not matched to a gene. The CDR3 contains 15 residues. Looked up from germline, CDR1 is KGHSH and CDR2 is LQKENI.

For this clone: With the read ending 3 residues before the CDR3 end, the germline J gene is used to fill in that end. V and J are TRBV20-1 and TRBJ2-1, with 7 bases that match TRBD1. This CDR3 has 15 amino acids. Trimming removed 2 bases from V and 4 bases from J; junction bases left unmatched: 8. Germline CDR1 DFQATT, CDR2 SNEGSKA (reference sequence). The CDR3 bases that were read are TGCAGTGCTAGACCGACATTGACAGGGTACAATGAG. Amino acids: CSARPTLTGYNE. The entire CDR3 is CSARPTLTGYNEQFF.

A remark on this clone: The read finishes 3 residues shy of the CDR3 end, and the germline J gene is used to complete it. The genes are TRBV19 and TRBJ1-4; perhaps TRBD1 as D (6 bases). Trimming removed 5 bases at V and 7 bases at J, with 14 bases between. Germline values: CDR1 LNHDA, CDR2 SQIVND (reference sequence). The CDR3 consists of 14 residues. This CDR3 is CASSRGGMGEKLFF. The part of the CDR3 DNA that was read is TGTGCCAGTAGTCGGGGGGGCATGGGTGAAAAA. The complete variable domain, with remaining parts taken from reference TRBV19 and TRBJ1-4, reads DGGITQSPKYLFRKEGQNVTLSCEQNLNHDAMYWYRQDPGQGLRLIYYSQIVNDFQKGDIAEGYSVSREKKESFPLTVTSAQKNPTAFYLCASSRGGMGEKLFFGSGTQLSVL.